This TCR beta chain was found in a study of early T cells in non-severe SARS-CoV-2 infection. Study in general: Whole-blood bulk RNA, unsorted, was sequenced, and chains were unpaired.

From germline, CDR1 is SQVTM and CDR2 ANQGSEA. The CDR3 sequence is 12 residues long. Trimming removed 4 bases from V and 6 bases from J, with 12 bases in between. Molecules of cDNA were individually given unique molecular identifiers that were attached to them. TCRdb analysed the 5' RACE reads with MiXCR anew, one entry per CDR3 protein. The sample lists tens of thousands of distinct CDR3 sequences, around an eighth occurring once. This clonotype was seen more than once but under ten times. Sequences were derived from whole blood, sampled at baseline. The chain employs TRBV29-1 and TRBJ1-1; D may be TRBD1 (5 bases). This TCR was recovered from an adult who was a healthcare worker with PCR-confirmed SARS-CoV-2 infection or an uninfected control (not recorded which). DNA of the CDR3: TGCAGCGTTGGATCCGGGGACGCTGAAGCTTTCTTT. This translates into CSVGSGDAEAFF.